This TCR beta chain was retrieved from a study of identical twins. Study-level results: Excess sharing between twins was weaker in beta out-of-frame sequences.

This clonotype was detected many times. Its cognate antigen is unknown. Germline values: CDR1 SGHRS, CDR2 YFSETQ. The CDR3 loop spans 19 amino acids. The V and J ends lost 4 bases and 1 base respectively, with 26 bases between them. In TCRdb, the 5' RACE reads were re-called with MiXCR into one record per CDR3 protein. Altogether under 250,000 distinct CDR3 sequences are present, approximately 7.9% being singletons, with the ten largest covering roughly 5%. This sample also appeared in a second study, on yellow fever vaccine responses in identical twins.

V and J are TRBV5-1 and TRBJ2-5; possibly TRBD1 for D (7 bases). This TCR was sampled from a woman aged 18 to 35 in good health. The sequenced material came from CD8+ T cells sorted from blood. DNA for the CDR3: TGCGCCAGCAGCCAACACACCACCCGAGCAGGGGGAGGCCAAGAGACCCAGTACTTC. Translating gives CASSQHTTRAGGGQETQYF.